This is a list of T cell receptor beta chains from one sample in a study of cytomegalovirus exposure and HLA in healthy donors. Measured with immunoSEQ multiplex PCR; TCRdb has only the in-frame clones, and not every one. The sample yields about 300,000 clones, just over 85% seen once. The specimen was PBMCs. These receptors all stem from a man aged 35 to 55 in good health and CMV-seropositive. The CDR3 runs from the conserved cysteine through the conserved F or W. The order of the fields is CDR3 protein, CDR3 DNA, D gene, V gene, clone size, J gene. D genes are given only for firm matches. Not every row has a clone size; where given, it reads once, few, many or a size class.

CDR3aa: CASSVAAGLNTEAFF; CDR3nt: TGTGCCAGCAGCGTAGCCGCGGGACTGAACACTGAAGCTTTCTTT; d_gene: -; v_gene: TRBV9; abundance: -; j_gene: TRBJ1-1
CDR3aa: CASRELVYGYTF; CDR3nt: TGTGCCAGTAGAGAGCTAGTCTATGGCTACACCTTC; d_gene: -; v_gene: TRBV28; abundance: -; j_gene: TRBJ1-2
CDR3aa: CASRKGLAGGSYEQYF; CDR3nt: TGTGCCAGCAGGAAGGGACTAGCGGGAGGATCCTACGAGCAGTACTTC; d_gene: TRBD2; v_gene: TRBV2; abundance: -; j_gene: TRBJ2-7
CDR3aa: CASSVDRVSGANVLTF; CDR3nt: TGTGCCAGCAGCGTAGATCGCGTCTCTGGGGCCAACGTCCTGACTTTC; d_gene: -; v_gene: TRBV9; abundance: -; j_gene: TRBJ2-6
CDR3aa: CAWSVTRDDGYTF; CDR3nt: TGTGCCTGGAGTGTGACTCGCGACGACGGCTACACCTTC; d_gene: -; v_gene: TRBV30; abundance: -; j_gene: TRBJ1-2
CDR3aa: CASSLGRAVSSYNEQFF; CDR3nt: TGTGCCAGCAGCTTAGGGAGGGCGGTTAGCTCCTACAATGAGCAGTTCTTC; d_gene: -; v_gene: TRBV7-2; abundance: once; j_gene: TRBJ2-1
CDR3aa: CASSPGGLTGNQPQHF; CDR3nt: TGTGCCAGCAGCCCGGGGGGGCTGACGGGCAATCAGCCCCAGCATTTT; d_gene: -; v_gene: TRBV11-2; abundance: -; j_gene: TRBJ1-5
CDR3aa: CASSPRQGIDTEAFF; CDR3nt: TGTGCCAGCTCACCTCGGCAGGGGATCGACACTGAAGCTTTCTTT; d_gene: -; v_gene: TRBV18; abundance: -; j_gene: TRBJ1-1
CDR3aa: CASSSFEGAQVEQYF; CDR3nt: TGTGCCAGCAGTTCATTCGAGGGGGCGCAGGTCGAGCAGTACTTC; d_gene: TRBD1; v_gene: TRBV28; abundance: -; j_gene: TRBJ2-7
CDR3aa: CASSSGGARSYEQYF; CDR3nt: TGCGCCAGCAGCAGCGGGGGGGCCCGCTCCTACGAGCAGTACTTC; d_gene: TRBD2; v_gene: TRBV5-1; abundance: -; j_gene: TRBJ2-7
CDR3aa: CASSYRDRAGWYGYTF; CDR3nt: TGTGCCAGCAGTTACCGGGACAGGGCCGGTTGGTATGGCTACACCTTC; d_gene: TRBD1; v_gene: TRBV6-5; abundance: -; j_gene: TRBJ1-2
CDR3aa: CASTGAYGYTF; CDR3nt: TGTGCCAGCACTGGGGCCTATGGCTACACCTTC; d_gene: -; v_gene: TRBV2; abundance: once; j_gene: TRBJ1-2
CDR3aa: CASSPRERAYNEQFF; CDR3nt: TGTGCCAGTAGTCCGCGGGAGAGGGCCTACAATGAGCAGTTCTTC; d_gene: TRBD2; v_gene: TRBV19; abundance: once; j_gene: TRBJ2-1
CDR3aa: CASSQGVFANYGYTF; CDR3nt: TGCGCCAGCAGCCAAGGAGTCTTTGCTAACTATGGCTACACCTTC; d_gene: -; v_gene: TRBV4-3; abundance: once; j_gene: TRBJ1-2
CDR3aa: CASSLGTDRNTGELFF; CDR3nt: TGTGCCAGCAGCCTAGGGACGGACAGGAACACCGGGGAGCTGTTTTTT; d_gene: -; v_gene: TRBV7-9; abundance: -; j_gene: TRBJ2-2
CDR3aa: CASSLALGTGFLETQYF; CDR3nt: TGTGCCAGCAGCTTGGCCCTTGGGACAGGGTTTTTGGAGACCCAGTACTTC; d_gene: TRBD1; v_gene: TRBV5-4; abundance: -; j_gene: TRBJ2-5
CDR3aa: CASSLQGAGELFF; CDR3nt: TGTGCCAGCAGTTTACAGGGGGCCGGGGAGCTGTTTTTT; d_gene: TRBD1; v_gene: TRBV27; abundance: few; j_gene: TRBJ2-2
CDR3aa: CASSFAGELFF; CDR3nt: TGTGCCAGCAGTTTTGCGGGAGAACTGTTTTTT; d_gene: -; v_gene: TRBV28; abundance: -; j_gene: TRBJ1-4
CDR3aa: CASSLAGGSSGNTIYF; CDR3nt: TGTGCCAGCAGCTTGGCCGGGGGGTCTTCTGGAAACACCATATATTTT; d_gene: -; v_gene: TRBV5-4; abundance: -; j_gene: TRBJ1-3
CDR3aa: CASSLPTSGSSYEQYF; CDR3nt: TGTGCCAGCAGCTTGCCGACTAGCGGGAGTTCCTACGAGCAGTACTTC; d_gene: TRBD2; v_gene: TRBV7-9; abundance: once; j_gene: TRBJ2-7
CDR3aa: CASSPRPGVGDEQYF; CDR3nt: TGTGCCAGCAGCCCCCGCCCGGGGGTAGGGGACGAGCAGTACTTC; d_gene: -; v_gene: TRBV9; abundance: -; j_gene: TRBJ2-7
CDR3aa: CASSQLQNGGGRYSYEQYF; CDR3nt: TGCGCCAGCAGTCAATTACAAAATGGCGGCGGGAGGTACTCCTACGAGCAGTACTTC; d_gene: TRBD2; v_gene: TRBV23-1; abundance: -; j_gene: TRBJ2-7
CDR3aa: CASRNTGDTQYF; CDR3nt: TGTGCCAGCAGGAATACGGGAGATACGCAGTATTTT; d_gene: -; v_gene: TRBV7-2; abundance: -; j_gene: TRBJ2-3
CDR3aa: CASSERGTGIPYEQYF; CDR3nt: TGTGCCAGCAGTGAACGCGGGACAGGGATCCCCTACGAGCAGTACTTC; d_gene: TRBD1; v_gene: TRBV6-1; abundance: -; j_gene: TRBJ2-7
CDR3aa: CASGLGLAGAQETQYF; CDR3nt: TGTGCTAGTGGTTTAGGACTAGCGGGAGCGCAGGAGACCCAGTACTTC; d_gene: TRBD2; v_gene: TRBV12-5; abundance: -; j_gene: TRBJ2-5
CDR3aa: CASSLRLAGGPSTDTQYF; CDR3nt: TGTGCCAGCAGTTTAAGACTAGCGGGAGGGCCTAGCACAGATACGCAGTATTTT; d_gene: TRBD2; v_gene: TRBV28; abundance: -; j_gene: TRBJ2-3
CDR3aa: CASSLSSGEVLGSYEQYF; CDR3nt: TGTGCCAGCAGTTTATCTAGCGGGGAAGTCCTAGGCTCCTACGAGCAGTACTTC; d_gene: TRBD2; v_gene: TRBV28; abundance: -; j_gene: TRBJ2-7
CDR3aa: CAWSGGRREDTQYF; CDR3nt: TGTGCCTGGAGCGGCGGCAGGCGGGAAGATACGCAGTATTTT; d_gene: -; v_gene: TRBV30; abundance: -; j_gene: TRBJ2-3
CDR3aa: CASSLGPEGGYTF; CDR3nt: TGTGCCAGCAGCTTGGGACCAGAGGGTGGCTACACCTTC; d_gene: -; v_gene: TRBV5-5; abundance: -; j_gene: TRBJ1-2
CDR3aa: CATQGISQPQHF; CDR3nt: TGTGCCACACAGGGGATAAGTCAGCCCCAGCATTTT; d_gene: TRBD1; v_gene: TRBV19; abundance: -; j_gene: TRBJ1-5
CDR3aa: CAGGGYYEQYF; CDR3nt: TGTGCCGGGGGCGGCTACTACGAGCAGTACTTC; d_gene: -; v_gene: TRBV30; abundance: -; j_gene: TRBJ2-7
CDR3aa: CASSIFRVNTEAFF; CDR3nt: TGTGCCAGTAGTATTTTCAGGGTGAACACTGAAGCTTTCTTT; d_gene: -; v_gene: TRBV19; abundance: few; j_gene: TRBJ1-1
CDR3aa: CARRNGLAGGTGELFF; CDR3nt: TGTGCTAGGAGAAACGGACTAGCGGGAGGCACCGGGGAGCTGTTTTTT; d_gene: TRBD2; v_gene: TRBV12-5; abundance: once; j_gene: TRBJ2-2
CDR3aa: CSVTGQEDPYEQYF; CDR3nt: TGCAGCGTCACGGGACAGGAGGACCCCTACGAGCAGTACTTC; d_gene: TRBD1; v_gene: TRBV29-1; abundance: -; j_gene: TRBJ2-7
CDR3aa: CASAKGGRGTDTQYF; CDR3nt: TGCGCCAGCGCCAAGGGGGGGAGAGGGACAGATACGCAGTATTTT; d_gene: -; v_gene: TRBV5-1; abundance: -; j_gene: TRBJ2-3